This TCR beta chain was observed in a study of CD8+ T cells in alopecia areata. The study, taken as a whole, reports: Affected scalp, especially in alopecia totalis/universalis, had a higher clonality than normal scalp did.

The treatment denotes: oral pan-JAK inhibitor, 5-10 mg twice daily. To note about this clone: What it binds is unknown.

After removal of 5 bases from V and 3 bases from J, the junction contained 8 bases not matched to a gene. The germline gives CDR1 SGHRS, CDR2 YFSETQ. CDR3 length equals 16 residues. Extraction and reverse transcription of RNA yielded cDNA as the sequencing template. The method was immunoSEQ multiplex PCR; TCRdb's version includes in-frame clones alone and lacks a portion of them. Altogether fewer than 250,000 clones are present, more than 30% being singletons, with the ten largest covering almost 0.5%. The clonotype comes from a human donor with alopecia areata. The V gene is TRBV5-1, the J gene TRBJ2-3; 11 nucleotides line up with TRBD2. The sequences come from CD4+ T cells sorted from blood, collected around week 34, from a patient treated with tofacitinib. The CDR3 DNA reads TGCGCCAGCAGGTCGTTAGCGGGAGGGAGGACAGATACGCAGTATTTT. It codes for CASRSLAGGRTDTQYF.